These T cell receptor beta chains were read from a single sample in a study of response to subunit inactivated influenza vaccine. TCRdb re-called the RT-PCR reads through MiXCR, storing one row per CDR3 protein. The data show 280,000 or so distinct CDR3 sequences, roughly a fifth seen once. The source was PBMCs from blood, collected about 20 months after vaccination. These receptors all come from a man in his fifties or sixties who received an inactivated influenza vaccine. CDR3s include the opening cysteine and the closing phenylalanine or tryptophan. The D gene is left open where the match is weak. Clone size is shown for a subset of rows, as once, few, many or a class of expanded clone.

j_call,v_call,d_call,clone_size,cdr3_nt,cdr3_aa
TRBJ1-1,TRBV4-3,.,.,TGCGCCAGCAGCCAAGATGGGTTATCGGCAGACACTGAACCTTTCTTT,CASSQDGLSADTEPFF
TRBJ2-7,TRBV28,.,.,TGTGCCAGCAGTTTAAGGCCTTTTCGGGGACCTTACGAGCAGTACTTC,CASSLRPFRGPYEQYF
TRBJ2-3,TRBV7-2,.,few,TGTGCCAGCAGCCCCAGCGGGCCTTTGGGCACAGATACGCAGTATTTT,CASSPSGPLGTDTQYF
TRBJ1-2,TRBV10-3,TRBD1,.,TGTGCCTCCCTCGCGGGACAGGGTGTTCCGTCGGACTATGGCTACACCTTC,CASLAGQGVPSDYGYTF
TRBJ1-2,TRBV7-2,.,.,TGTGCCAGCAGCTTAGACAGTTCGGGAGGCTACACCTTC,CASSLDSSGGYTF
TRBJ2-3,TRBV5-4,.,.,TGTGCCAGCAGCCTACCAAGGGGAGCGACAGATACGCAGTATTTT,CASSLPRGATDTQYF
TRBJ2-7,TRBV18,TRBD1,.,TGTGCCAGCTCGCTCCCGGGACAGCTATACGAGCAGTACTTC,CASSLPGQLYEQYF
TRBJ1-5,TRBV9,.,many,TGTGCCAGCAGCGTAGGTGGTACTCAGCCCCAGCATTTT,CASSVGGTQPQHF
TRBJ1-6,TRBV6-5,.,few,TGTGCCAGCAGTTACTCTAGCAGGGAGCGGTCACCCCTCCACTTT,CASSYSSRERSPLHF
TRBJ2-1,TRBV29-1,.,.,TGCAGCGTTGAAGATCGGCGTGACAATGAGCAGTTCTTC,CSVEDRRDNEQFF
TRBJ2-1,TRBV2,TRBD2,few,TGTGCCAGCAGTGTAGGACTAGCGGAGCGGAATGAGCAGTTCTTC,CASSVGLAERNEQFF
TRBJ1-5,TRBV20-1,.,once,TGCAGTGCTAGAGATGGGGTAACGAATCAGCCCCAGCATTTT,CSARDGVTNQPQHF
TRBJ2-7,TRBV3-1,.,many,TGTGCCAGCAGCCAAGATTTCGTAAGCTCCTACGAGCAGTACTTC,CASSQDFVSSYEQYF
TRBJ2-3,TRBV27,.,many,TGTGCCAGCAGTTCCCCTGTCGGGAGTACAGATACGCAGTATTTT,CASSSPVGSTDTQYF
TRBJ1-4,TRBV4-3,.,.,TGCGCCAGCAGCCAAGGGCTCCTTAGTGAAAAACTGTTTTTT,CASSQGLLSEKLFF
TRBJ1-2,TRBV6-5,TRBD1,.,TGTGCCAGCAGTTACTTACAGGGGTTTGGCTACACCTTC,CASSYLQGFGYTF
TRBJ2-1,TRBV12-3/TRBV12-4,.,.,TGTGCCAGCAGTCTTCAGACCGGGACTTCCTATGAGCAGTTCTTC,CASSLQTGTSYEQFF
TRBJ1-6,TRBV6-2/TRBV6-3,.,many,TGTGCCAGCAGCAGGGACACTTCTTCACCCCTCCACTTT,CASSRDTSSPLHF
TRBJ2-3,TRBV12-3/TRBV12-4,TRBD2,.,TGTGCCAGCAGTTTAGTAGCGGGAGGCTTACGATTTGATTCAGATACGCAGTATTTT,CASSLVAGGLRFDSDTQYF
TRBJ1-1,TRBV5-1,.,few,TGCGCCAGCAGCGCCGGACCATTAGAAGCTTTCTTT,CASSAGPLEAFF
TRBJ2-7,TRBV15,.,.,TGTGCCACCAGCAGAGATAAGGGGACAGAGCAGTACTTC,CATSRDKGTEQYF
TRBJ1-5,TRBV20-1,TRBD1,many,TGCAGTGCTACTAAGACAGGGCCCCTTGGTCAGCCCCAGCATTTT,CSATKTGPLGQPQHF